This T cell receptor (beta chain) was documented in a study of STAT5B mutations in CD4+ large granular lymphocyte leukemia. On the study more broadly: Among healthy controls, a particular HLA allele went with more CDR3 'QG' motifs. Study-wide points: Top patient clones used TRBV06 genes more often: 8/27 versus 2/35 in controls. Main leukemic clonotypes were patient-specific, but roughly 25% appeared at low frequency elsewhere.

The repertoire was sequenced with immunoSEQ multiplex PCR; TCRdb's copy has only in-frame clones and lacks some. Seen here are 21,000 or so clones, about four fifths observed once, and the top ten hold roughly 0.4%. The length of the CDR3 is 15 residues. Germline V gene lookup returns CDR1 SGHAT and CDR2 FQNNGV. V shed 0 bases and J shed 3 bases, with 12 bases lying between them. Of note for this clone: Its target is unknown.

The sequencing sample was made of CD4+ T cells from blood buffy coats. This clonotype originated in a human donor in good health. The rearrangement links TRBV11-2 to TRBJ2-7, with unresolved D. Here the CDR3 reads CASSLDQAALYEQYF. CDR3 DNA: TGTGCCAGCAGCTTAGATCAGGCAGCACTCTACGAGCAGTACTTC. Full variable domain (rest looked up from reference TRBV11-2 and TRBJ2-7): EAGVAQSPRYKIIEKRQSVAFWCNPISGHATLYWYQQILGQGPKLLIQFQNNGVVDDSQLPKDRFSAERLKGVDSTLKIQPAKLEDSAVYLCASSLDQAALYEQYFGPGTRLTVT.